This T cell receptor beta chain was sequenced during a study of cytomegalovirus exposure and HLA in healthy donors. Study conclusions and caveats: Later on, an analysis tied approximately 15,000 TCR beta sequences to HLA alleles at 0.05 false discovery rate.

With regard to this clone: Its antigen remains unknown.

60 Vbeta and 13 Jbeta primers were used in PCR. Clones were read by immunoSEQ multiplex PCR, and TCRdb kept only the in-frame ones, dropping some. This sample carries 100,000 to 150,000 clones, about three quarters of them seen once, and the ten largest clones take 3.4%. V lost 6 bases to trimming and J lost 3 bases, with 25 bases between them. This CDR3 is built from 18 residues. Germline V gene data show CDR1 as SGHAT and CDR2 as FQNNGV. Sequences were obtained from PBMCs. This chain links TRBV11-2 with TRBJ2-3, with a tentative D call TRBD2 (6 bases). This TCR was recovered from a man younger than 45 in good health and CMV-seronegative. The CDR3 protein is CASSSLGGIGRLTDTQYF. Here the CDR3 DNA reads TGTGCCAGCAGTTCACTGGGGGGAATCGGTCGTCTGACAGATACGCAGTATTTT. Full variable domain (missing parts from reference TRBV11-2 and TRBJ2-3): EAGVAQSPRYKIIEKRQSVAFWCNPISGHATLYWYQQILGQGPKLLIQFQNNGVVDDSQLPKDRFSAERLKGVDSTLKIQPAKLEDSAVYLCASSSLGGIGRLTDTQYFGPGTRLTVL.